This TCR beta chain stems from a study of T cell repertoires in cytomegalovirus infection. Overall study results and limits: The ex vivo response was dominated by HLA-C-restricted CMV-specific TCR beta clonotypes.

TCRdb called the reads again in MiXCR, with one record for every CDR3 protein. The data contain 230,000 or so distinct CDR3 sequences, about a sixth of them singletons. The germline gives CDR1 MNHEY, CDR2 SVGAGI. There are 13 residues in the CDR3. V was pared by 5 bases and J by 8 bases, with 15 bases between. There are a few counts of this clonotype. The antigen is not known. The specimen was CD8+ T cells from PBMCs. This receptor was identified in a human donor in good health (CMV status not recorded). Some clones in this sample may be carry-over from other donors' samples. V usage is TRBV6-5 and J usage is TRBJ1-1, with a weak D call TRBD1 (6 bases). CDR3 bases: TGTGCCAGCAGTCCTGGCTGGACAGACGAAGCTTTCTTT. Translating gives CASSPGWTDEAFF.